A single sample is the source of the 11 T cell receptor beta chains below, sequenced in a study of response to subunit inactivated influenza vaccine. TCRdb reprocessed the RT-PCR reads via MiXCR and lists one record per CDR3 protein. The sample includes approximately 500,000 distinct CDR3 sequences, approximately 22% of them seen just once. These sequences were also reported in another study, on T cells expressing NK-cell markers. That source reports: Beta-chain TCR cDNA was generated via 5'RACE template switching with UMIs.

Sequencing was performed on CD4+ T cells sorted from PBMCs, taken 12 days after vaccination. The receptors derive from a man between 50 and 59 years old who received an inactivated influenza vaccine.

Only a few counts were recorded for this clonotype. The CDR3: CAISESRTSGKGGYEQYF. The CDR3 coding sequence is TGTGCCATCAGTGAGTCGAGGACTAGCGGGAAAGGGGGCTACGAGCAGTACTTC. The chain employs TRBV10-3 and TRBJ2-7; TRBD2 matches 12 bases. The CDR3 is 18 amino acids. With 0 bases clipped from V and 3 bases from J, the junction kept 9 bases outside the gene matches. CDR1 ENHRY and CDR2 SYGVKD come from the germline V gene.

This rearrangement joins TRBV5-4 to TRBJ2-3; D is undetermined. The CDR3 is 16 amino acids. V lost 1 base, J lost 0 bases, and 12 bases lay in between. From germline, CDR1 is SGHNT and CDR2 YYREEE (reference sequence). Here the CDR3 reads CASSLSIQLSTDTQYF. The CDR3 nucleotides are TGTGCCAGCAGCTTGAGCATCCAGTTAAGCACAGATACGCAGTATTTT. Looking up the rest from reference TRBV5-4 and TRBJ2-3 gives the full variable domain: ETGVTQSPTHLIKTRGQQVTLRCSSQSGHNTVSWYQQALGQGPQFIFQYYREEENGRGNFPPRFSGLQFPNYSSELNVNALELDDSALYLCASSLSIQLSTDTQYFGPGTRLTVL.

This clonotype was seen repeatedly, ten times or more. The chain is built from TRBV29-1 and TRBJ1-4; D may be TRBD1 (5 bases). Germline CDR1 SQVTM, CDR2 ANQGSEA. Trimming left V 3 bases short and J 6 bases short, with 11 bases between. The CDR3 is made up of 13 amino acids. CDR3 protein: CSVDGGWDEKLFF. The CDR3 coding sequence is TGCAGCGTTGACGGGGGTTGGGATGAAAAACTGTTTTTT.

This clonotype was recorded a few times. The chain uses TRBV7-9 and TRBJ2-2; possibly TRBD1 for D (5 bases). The CDR3 contains 13 residues. The germline V and J ends were trimmed by 5 bases and 7 bases, with 11 bases remaining between them. Germline assignment: CDR1 SEHNR and CDR2 FQNEAQ (reference sequence). The CDR3 here is CASSRRVIGELFF. The CDR3 region has the DNA TGTGCCAGCAGCCGCAGGGTTATCGGGGAGCTGTTTTTT.

The CDR3 DNA sequence: TGTGCCACCAGCCTTGACGGGGCGAGCGGGGAGCTGTTTTTT. Translation: CATSLDGASGELFF. The chain recombines TRBV24-1 with TRBJ2-2; D tentatively fits TRBD1 or TRBD2 (5 bases each). Trimming left V 7 bases short and J 7 bases short, with 15 bases between. The V gene's germline CDR1 is KGHDR and CDR2 SFDVKD. The CDR3 loop spans 14 amino acids.

This clonotype turned up a few times. The chain has TRBV24-1 and TRBJ2-4; no clear D. V lost 3 bases to trimming and J lost 7 bases, with 15 bases between them. Germline V lookup: CDR1 KGHDR, CDR2 SFDVKD. CDR3 length: 15 amino acids. The chain's CDR3 is CATSDPLDEFNIQYF. The CDR3 nucleotides are TGTGCCACCAGTGATCCCCTCGATGAGTTTAACATTCAGTACTTC.

This rearrangement joins TRBV10-3 to TRBJ1-2; 8 nucleotides align to TRBD1. V lost 3 bases and J lost 3; bases outside the gene matches: 6. The CDR3 is made up of 15 amino acids. Germline assignment: CDR1 ENHRY and CDR2 SYGVKD. The DNA for the CDR3 is TGTGCCATCAGTGACACAGGGGGTAGGGACTATGGCTACACCTTC. As protein: CAISDTGGRDYGYTF.

There are a few counts of this clonotype. The rearrangement links TRBV2 to TRBJ2-7; 14 bases fit TRBD2. V lost 5 bases and J lost 3; bases outside the gene matches: 3. Per the germline V gene, CDR1 is SNHLY and CDR2 is FYNNEI. CDR3 size: 15 residues. CDR3 amino acids: CASSKGLAGGYEQYF. CDR3 coding DNA: TGTGCCAGCAGTAAAGGACTAGCGGGAGGCTACGAGCAGTACTTC. The whole variable domain, remainder taken from reference TRBV2 and TRBJ2-7, is EPEVTQTPSHQVTQMGQEVILRCVPISNHLYFYWYRQILGQKVEFLVSFYNNEISEKSEIFDDQFSVERPDGSNFTLKIRSTKLEDSAMYFCASSKGLAGGYEQYFGPGTRLTVT.

This clonotype occurred a few times. The rearrangement joins TRBV14 to TRBJ2-3; the match to TRBD1 covers 9 bases. V lost 8 bases and J lost 4; bases outside the gene matches: 13. CDR1 and CDR2 from the germline V gene are SGHDN and FVKESK. The CDR3 spans 16 residues. This CDR3 is CASSPPGTGKADTQYF. The CDR3 bases are TGTGCCAGCTCTCCCCCCGGGACAGGGAAGGCAGATACGCAGTATTTT.

This sequence joins TRBV11-2 and TRBJ1-4, with D unclear. The V gene lost 2 bases and the J gene lost 8 bases, with 9 bases spanning the gap. CDR3 size: 13 residues. CDR1 and CDR2 from the germline V gene are SGHAT and FQNNGV. DNA of the CDR3: TGTGCCAGCAGCTTAAAGGGAGGAGAAAAACTGTTTTTT. It is translated as CASSLKGGEKLFF.

The chain employs TRBV11-2 and TRBJ2-7; weak D call: TRBD2 (6 bases). The V and J ends lost 5 bases and 6 bases respectively, with 17 bases between them. CDR3 size: 14 residues. In germline, CDR1 is SGHAT, CDR2 FQNNGV. Written as DNA, the CDR3 is TGTGCCAGCAGCCCAGGGACTGACACAAGCGAGCAGTACTTC. Translation gives CASSPGTDTSEQYF.